The clone carrying this T cell receptor (beta chain) was counted ten times or more. Its antigen is not identified. This CDR3 is 14 amino acids long. V gave up 2 bases and J gave up 4 bases, with 14 bases separating them. Germline assignment: CDR1 DFQATT and CDR2 SNEGSKA (reference sequence). This record comes from a study of blood T cells in healthy people across ages. General observations from the study: It was held that the diversity estimates obtained from one million T cells were underestimates.

Next came a second PCR, run for about 6 to 12 cycles, which used a sample-barcoded 5' primer along with a J-beta primer mix. Each of the samples gave a minimum of 2.5 million paired-end reads that contained CDR3. One entry per CDR3 protein results from TCRdb running MiXCR on the 5' RACE reads. The sample shows 650,000 to 700,000 distinct CDR3 sequences, approximately 52% of them seen only once. What was sequenced was blood. The clonotype originates from an elderly woman in good health. V is TRBV20-1 and J is TRBJ2-5; no definite D call. The CDR3 coding sequence is TGCAGTGCTAGAATTGGGCTAGGATCAGAGACCCAGTACTTC. This gives the protein CSARIGLGSETQYF.